This TCR beta chain was sequenced in a study of shared clonotypes between healthy human individuals. As for the study in general: Serving as donors were a couple of women and three men, whose ages spanned 18 to 49.

Profiled with immunoSEQ multiplex PCR; TCRdb holds only in-frame clones, not every one. This sample has 2.5 million or so clones, with around nine tenths found just once. Donors had no recently reported acute infections or vaccinations and were HIV-negative. The source of this sequence is a man between 18 and 35 years old in good health. The material sequenced was naive CD4+ T cells sorted from blood. Specified subset: CD45RA+ positively selected.

CDR3 loop: CASSSTVDGYTF. In DNA form, the CDR3 reads TGCGCCAGCAGTTCGACAGTCGATGGCTACACCTTC. The chain uses TRBV5-1 and TRBJ1-2; weak D call: TRBD1 (5 bases). The CDR3 is made up of 12 amino acids. V lost 5 bases to trimming and J lost 6 bases, with 11 bases between them. CDR1 is SGHRS and CDR2 is YFSETQ in the germline V gene.